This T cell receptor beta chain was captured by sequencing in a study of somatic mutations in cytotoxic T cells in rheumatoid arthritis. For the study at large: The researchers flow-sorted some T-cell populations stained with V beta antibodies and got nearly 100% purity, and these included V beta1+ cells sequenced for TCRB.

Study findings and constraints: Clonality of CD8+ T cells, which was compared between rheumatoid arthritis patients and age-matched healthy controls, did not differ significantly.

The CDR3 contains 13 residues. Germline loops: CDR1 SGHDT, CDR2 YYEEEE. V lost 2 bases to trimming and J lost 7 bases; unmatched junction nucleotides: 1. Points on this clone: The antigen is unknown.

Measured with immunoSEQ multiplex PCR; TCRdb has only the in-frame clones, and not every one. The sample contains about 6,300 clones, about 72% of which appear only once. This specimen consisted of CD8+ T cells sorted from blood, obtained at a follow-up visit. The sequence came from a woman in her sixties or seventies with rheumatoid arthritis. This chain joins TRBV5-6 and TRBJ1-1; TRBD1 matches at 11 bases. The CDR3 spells CASSFGTGGEAFF. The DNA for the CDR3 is TGTGCCAGCAGCTTTGGGACAGGGGGTGAAGCTTTCTTT.